The 6 T cell receptor beta chains below were found in one sample sequenced in a study of spatial heterogeneity in lung cancer. Their specific antigens are unknown. Study-level points and caveats: Expanded intratumoral alpha and beta TCR counts tracked tumor mutation counts.

Time point: sample taken at primary tumor resection. TCRdb passed the 5' RACE reads through MiXCR, listing each CDR3 protein once. Seen here are roughly 8,300 distinct CDR3 sequences, 4.5% to 6% observed once, and the top ten hold approximately 14%. The source was lung tumor tissue, collected at surgery. The origin of the receptors is a female donor with early-stage non-small cell lung cancer.

This clonotype has a count of ten or more. The V call is TRBV7-9, the J call TRBJ2-7; no firm D call. Trimming took off 4 bases at V and 5 bases at J, with 6 bases between the two ends. Looked up from germline, CDR1 is SEHNR and CDR2 is FQNEAQ (reference sequence). The CDR3 has 11 amino acids. The CDR3 loop is CASSYSNEQYF. CDR3 sequence (DNA): TGTGCCAGCAGCTATTCCAACGAGCAGTACTTC.

This clonotype showed up many times. The gene calls are TRBV6-5 and TRBJ2-1, with D uncertain. The CDR3 is 12 amino acids. The germline gives CDR1 MNHEY, CDR2 SVGAGI. V dropped 6 bases and J dropped 7 bases, with 10 bases sitting between them. The chain's CDR3 is CASSNNPNEQFF. The CDR3 coding sequence is TGTGCCAGCAGCAATAACCCTAATGAGCAGTTCTTC.

This clonotype appeared many times. The gene calls are TRBV6-2 or TRBV6-3 and TRBJ2-7; 7 nucleotides align to TRBD2. CDR1 MNHEY and CDR2 SVGEGT come from the germline V gene. CDR3 length: 12 amino acids. Losses at the gene ends were 8 bases for V and 3 bases for J; bases not matched to a gene: 4. CDR3 coding DNA: TGTGCCAGCGGGCGCGGGAGCTACGAGCAGTACTTC. The encoded protein is CASGRGSYEQYF.

This clonotype was detected ten times or more. V gene TRBV25-1 combines with J gene TRBJ1-4; D is ambiguous. V shed 5 bases and J shed 7 bases, with 14 bases lying between them. The CDR3 loop spans 14 amino acids. The germline V gene encodes CDR1 MGHDK and CDR2 SYGVNS. DNA for the CDR3: TGTGCCAGCAGTAATGACGCGGGGATTGAAAAACTGTTTTTT. This encodes CASSNDAGIEKLFF.

This clonotype was counted ten times or more. J is TRBJ2-1 and V is TRBV20-1, with D perhaps matching TRBD1 or TRBD2 (5 bases each). Germline loops: CDR1 DFQATT, CDR2 SNEGSKA (reference sequence). This CDR3 contains 14 residues. V gave up 4 bases and J gave up 4 bases, with 14 bases separating them. The CDR3 DNA follows: TGCAGTGCTAATCGGGACGGCGGGTACAATGAGCAGTTCTTC. It yields the protein CSANRDGGYNEQFF.

Ten or more counts support this clonotype. The chain employs TRBV2 and TRBJ1-1, with a tentative D call TRBD1 (5 bases). The CDR3 has 13 residues. Germline V gives CDR1 SNHLY, CDR2 FYNNEI. The ends were cut back, 1 base at V and 11 bases at J, with 14 bases in the middle. The CDR3 spells CASSEEGNRGAFF. The CDR3 bases are TGTGCCAGCAGTGAAGAGGGGAACAGAGGGGCTTTCTTT.